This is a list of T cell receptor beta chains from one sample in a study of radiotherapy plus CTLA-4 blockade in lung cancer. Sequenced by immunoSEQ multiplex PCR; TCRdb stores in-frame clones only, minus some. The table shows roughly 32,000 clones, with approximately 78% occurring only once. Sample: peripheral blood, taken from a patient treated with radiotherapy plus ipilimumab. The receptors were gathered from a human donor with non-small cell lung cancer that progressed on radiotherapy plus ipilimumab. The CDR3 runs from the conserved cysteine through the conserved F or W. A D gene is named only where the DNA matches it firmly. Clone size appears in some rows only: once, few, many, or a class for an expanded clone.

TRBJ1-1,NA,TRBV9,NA,TGTGCCAGCAGCCCCACGGGTGCTGTCACTGAAGCTTTCTTT,CASSPTGAVTEAFF
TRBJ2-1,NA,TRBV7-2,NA,TGTGCCAGCAGCTTACAGGGAGGGGGCAATGAGCAGTTCTTC,CASSLQGGGNEQFF
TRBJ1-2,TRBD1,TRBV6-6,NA,TGTGCCAGCACCCCGTGGGACAGGGGCTATGGCTACACCTTC,CASTPWDRGYGYTF
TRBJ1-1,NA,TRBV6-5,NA,TGTGCCAGCAGTCCGCACATGAACACTGAAGCTTTCTTT,CASSPHMNTEAFF
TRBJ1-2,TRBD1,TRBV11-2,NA,TGTGCCAGCAGTTGGGACAGGGGCTATGGCTACACCTTC,CASSWDRGYGYTF
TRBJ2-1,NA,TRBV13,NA,TGTGCCAGCAGCTCCGGGGGATCCAATGAGCAGTTCTTC,CASSSGGSNEQFF
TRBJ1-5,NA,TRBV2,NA,TGTGCCAGCAGTTTACACAGTAGCAATCAGCCCCAGCATTTT,CASSLHSSNQPQHF
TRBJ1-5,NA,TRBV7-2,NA,TGTGCCAGCAGCTTATTGTCAGGGAATAGCAATCAGCCCCAGCATTTT,CASSLLSGNSNQPQHF
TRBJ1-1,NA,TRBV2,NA,TGTGCCAGCAGTGAATACAGGAACACTGAAGCTTTCTTT,CASSEYRNTEAFF
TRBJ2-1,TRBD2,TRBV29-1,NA,TGCAGCGTTGAGTGGTCCGGGGGGGCCATAAATGAGCAGTTCTTC,CSVEWSGGAINEQFF
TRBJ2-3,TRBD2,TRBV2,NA,TGTGCCAGCAGAGCCACTAGCGGGGGTCCAGATACGCAGTATTTT,CASRATSGGPDTQYF
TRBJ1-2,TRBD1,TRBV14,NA,TGTGCCAGCAGCCAACGGGACAGGCCAAACTATGGCTACACCTTC,CASSQRDRPNYGYTF
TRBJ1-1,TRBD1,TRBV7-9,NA,TGTGCCAGCAGCCTGGGGACAGAAAGTACTGAAGCTTTCTTT,CASSLGTESTEAFF
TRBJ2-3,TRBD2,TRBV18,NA,TGTGCCAGCTCATCTCAGCGGGGCTTAGATACGCAGTATTTT,CASSSQRGLDTQYF
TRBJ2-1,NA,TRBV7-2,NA,TGTGCCAGCAGCCTGGGCGGGTTGTCCTACAATGAGCAGTTCTTC,CASSLGGLSYNEQFF
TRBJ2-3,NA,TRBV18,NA,TGTGCCAGCTCACCCCCCCCCAGGGATACGCAGTATTTT,CASSPPPRDTQYF
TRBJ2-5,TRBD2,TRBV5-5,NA,TGTGCCAGCAGCTTAGAGGGACTAGGGGAGACCCAGTACTTC,CASSLEGLGETQYF
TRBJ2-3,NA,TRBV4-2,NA,TGTGCCAGCAGCCAAGACTGGGGGCCGACAGATACGCAGTATTTT,CASSQDWGPTDTQYF
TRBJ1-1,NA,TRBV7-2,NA,TGTGCCAGCAGCTTAACGAGGGCTGAAGCTTTCTTT,CASSLTRAEAFF
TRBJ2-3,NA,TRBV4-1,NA,TGCGCCAGCAGCCAAGATCCCGCGTACTCTAGCACAGATACGCAGTATTTT,CASSQDPAYSSTDTQYF
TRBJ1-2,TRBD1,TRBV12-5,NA,TGTGCTAGTGGTTTGGTAGGCGGGACAGATAATGGCTACACCTTC,CASGLVGGTDNGYTF
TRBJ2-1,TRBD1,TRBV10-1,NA,TGCGCCAGCAACCGGGACAGGGGTTACAATGAGCAGTTCTTC,CASNRDRGYNEQFF
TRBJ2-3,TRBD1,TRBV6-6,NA,TGTGCCAGCTCGGACAGGTTGACAGATACGCAGTATTTT,CASSDRLTDTQYF
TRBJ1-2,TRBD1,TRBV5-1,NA,TGCGCCAGCAGCTTGGGGGGGGCCCAGGGGGCCTATGGCTACACCTTC,CASSLGGAQGAYGYTF
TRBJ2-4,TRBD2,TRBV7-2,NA,TGTGCCAGCAGCTTCAGGCGGGGGGCCAAAAACATTCAGTACTTC,CASSFRRGAKNIQYF
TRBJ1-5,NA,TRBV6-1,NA,TGTGCCAGCAGTGAAGCGGCCTTTCAGGGATCGGGCAATCAGCCCCAGCATTTT,CASSEAAFQGSGNQPQHF
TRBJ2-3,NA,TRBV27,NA,TGTGCCAGCAGGGGCCTCGGAGCGGGCGAATCTGATACGCAGTATTTT,CASRGLGAGESDTQYF
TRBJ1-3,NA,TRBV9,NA,TGTGCCAGCAGCGTAGACGGAGTACCAAACACCATATATTTT,CASSVDGVPNTIYF
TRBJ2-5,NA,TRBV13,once,TGTGCCAGCAGCTTCCAAGGTCGCGGGACCAAGACCCAGTACTTC,CASSFQGRGTKTQYF
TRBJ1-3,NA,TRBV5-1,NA,TGCGCCAGCAGCTTTTTTTCGTCTCGTCCGGAGGAGAGAAACACCATATATTTT,CASSFFSSRPEERNTIYF
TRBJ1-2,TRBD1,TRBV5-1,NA,TGCGCCAGCAGCTTGGGTGTTTCGGGACAGGGCTTCTATGGCTACACCTTC,CASSLGVSGQGFYGYTF
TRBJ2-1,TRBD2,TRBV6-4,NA,TGTGCCAGCAGTGACTCGACTCGACTAGCGGGCTACAATGAGCAGTTCTTC,CASSDSTRLAGYNEQFF
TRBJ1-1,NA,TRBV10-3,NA,TGTGCCTCCCGGAGGAGCAGGGAGGAGGGTGAAGCTTTCTTT,CASRRSREEGEAFF
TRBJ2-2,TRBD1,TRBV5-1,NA,TGCGCCAGCAGCCTAGGACAGGGGACCTTCGCCGGGGAGCTGTTTTTT,CASSLGQGTFAGELFF
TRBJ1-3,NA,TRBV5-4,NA,TGTGCCAGCAGACCCGACTGGAACTCTGGAAACACCATATATTTT,CASRPDWNSGNTIYF
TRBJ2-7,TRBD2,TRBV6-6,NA,TGTGCCAGCAGATGGACTAGCGGGGAGCATGAGCAGTACTTC,CASRWTSGEHEQYF
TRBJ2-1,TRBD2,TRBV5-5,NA,TGTGCCAGCAGCTTGGACGGGACTAGCGGGGGCAATGAGCAGTTCTTC,CASSLDGTSGGNEQFF
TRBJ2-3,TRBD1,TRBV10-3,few,TGTGCCATCAGAGAAGGGGGCTCGTTTACAGATACGCAGTATTTT,CAIREGGSFTDTQYF
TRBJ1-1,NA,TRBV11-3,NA,TGTGCCAGCAGTCCAGGGATTGGAACTGAAGCTTTCTTT,CASSPGIGTEAFF
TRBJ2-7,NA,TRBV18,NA,TGTGCCAGCTCACCAAACCAGGGCGCCGCCGAGCAGTACTTC,CASSPNQGAAEQYF
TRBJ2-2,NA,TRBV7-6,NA,TGTGCCAGCTCCGGGGTCACCGGGGAGCTGTTTTTT,CASSGVTGELFF
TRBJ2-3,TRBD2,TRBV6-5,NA,TGTGCCAGCAGTTACAGGGCCCTAGCGGGGACAGATACGCAGTATTTT,CASSYRALAGTDTQYF
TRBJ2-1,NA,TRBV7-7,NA,TGTGCTAGCAGCCCATACAGGGATGGCCTCCACAATGAGCAGTTCTTC,CASSPYRDGLHNEQFF
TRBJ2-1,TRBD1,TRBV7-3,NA,TGTGCCAGCAGCACGGGACAGAGCTACAATGAGCAGTTCTTC,CASSTGQSYNEQFF
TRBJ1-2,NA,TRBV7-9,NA,TGTGCCAGCAGCTTAGCGCGGGACTATGGCTACACCTTC,CASSLARDYGYTF
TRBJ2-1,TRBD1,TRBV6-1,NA,TGTGCCAGCAGTGCAGGGACAGGGTTCTTCTTC,CASSAGTGFFF
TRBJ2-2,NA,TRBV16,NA,TGTGCCAGCAGCGGAGGGACCGGGGAGCTGTTTTTT,CASSGGTGELFF
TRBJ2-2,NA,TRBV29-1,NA,TGCAGCGTTGGACAAACAGGGCAGACCGGGGAGCTGTTTTTT,CSVGQTGQTGELFF
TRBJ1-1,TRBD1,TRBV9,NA,TGTGCCAGCAGCGTAGGACAGGGTTGGAGAGAGAACACTGAAGCTTTCTTT,CASSVGQGWRENTEAFF
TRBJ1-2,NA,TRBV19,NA,TGTGCCAGTAGTACGGTTAACTATGGCTACACCTTC,CASSTVNYGYTF
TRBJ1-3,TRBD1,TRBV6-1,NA,TGTGCCAGCAGTGAGATGGGACAGGGAAACACCATATATTTT,CASSEMGQGNTIYF
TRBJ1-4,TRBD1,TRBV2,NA,TGTGCCAGCAGTGAGACAGGGCTGTTAACTAATGAAAAACTGTTTTTT,CASSETGLLTNEKLFF
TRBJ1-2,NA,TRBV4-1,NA,TGCGCCAGCAGCCCAGGCGGGATTAACTATGGCTACACCTTC,CASSPGGINYGYTF
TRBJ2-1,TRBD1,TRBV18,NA,TGTGCCAGCTCATCGGGACAGGGGGCAGTTGAGCAGTTCTTC,CASSSGQGAVEQFF
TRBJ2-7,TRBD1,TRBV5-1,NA,TGCGCCAGCAGCTTGGGGACAGGGGGTACATACGAGCAGTACTTC,CASSLGTGGTYEQYF
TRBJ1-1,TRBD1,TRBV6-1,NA,TGTGCCAGCAGTGAAAGACAGGGGTGGGGAACTGAAGCTTTCTTT,CASSERQGWGTEAFF
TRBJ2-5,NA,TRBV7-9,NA,TGTGCCAGCAGCTTATATACTAGTGATGAGACCCAGTACTTC,CASSLYTSDETQYF
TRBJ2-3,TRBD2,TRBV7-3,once,TGTGCCAGCAGCTACTTAGCGGGGGGGCAGACAGATACGCAGTATTTT,CASSYLAGGQTDTQYF
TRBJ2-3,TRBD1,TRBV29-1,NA,TGCAGCGCAGGGACAGGGATGGGGTTGGGCACAGATACGCAGTATTTT,CSAGTGMGLGTDTQYF